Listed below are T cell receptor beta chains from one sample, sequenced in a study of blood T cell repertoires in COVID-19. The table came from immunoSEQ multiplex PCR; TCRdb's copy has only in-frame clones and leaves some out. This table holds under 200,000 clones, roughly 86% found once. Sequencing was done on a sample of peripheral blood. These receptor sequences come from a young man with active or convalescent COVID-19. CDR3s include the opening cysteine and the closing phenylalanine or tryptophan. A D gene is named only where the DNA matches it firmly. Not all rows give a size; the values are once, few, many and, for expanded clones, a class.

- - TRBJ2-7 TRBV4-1 CASSPGRGRSYEQYF TGCGCCAGCAGCCCCGGTCGGGGGAGATCCTACGAGCAGTACTTC
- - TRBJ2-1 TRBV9 CASNIFGGNADEQFF TGTGCCAGCAACATATTTGGAGGAAACGCGGATGAGCAGTTCTTC
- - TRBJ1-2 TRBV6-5 CASRSDRKYGYTF TGTGCCAGCAGGTCCGACAGAAAGTATGGCTACACCTTC
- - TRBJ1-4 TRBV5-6 CASSLSQVATNEKLFF TGTGCCAGCAGCTTGTCGCAGGTTGCAACTAATGAAAAACTGTTTTTT
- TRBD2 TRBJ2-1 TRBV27 CASSQPGLAGDNNEQFF TGTGCCAGCAGCCAACCGGGACTAGCGGGAGACAACAATGAGCAGTTCTTC
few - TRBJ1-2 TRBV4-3 CASSQDYMGGRGYTF TGCGCCAGCAGCCAAGATTATATGGGGGGGCGCGGCTACACCTTC
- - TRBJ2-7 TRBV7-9 CASALGADYEQYF TGTGCCAGCGCTTTGGGAGCGGACTACGAGCAGTACTTC
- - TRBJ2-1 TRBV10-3 CAISDGSLISNEQFF TGTGCCATCAGTGATGGTAGCCTGATCTCAAATGAGCAGTTCTTC
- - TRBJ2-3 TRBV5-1 CASSLFGGTTDTQYF TGCGCCAGCAGCTTGTTCGGAGGGACCACAGATACGCAGTATTTT
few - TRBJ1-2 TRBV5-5 CASSLRVIDYGYTF TGTGCCAGCAGCTTGCGGGTTATCGACTATGGCTACACCTTC
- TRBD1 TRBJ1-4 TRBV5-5 CASSLVGGQGATNEKLFF TGTGCCAGCAGCTTGGTTGGGGGACAGGGAGCAACTAATGAAAAACTGTTTTTT
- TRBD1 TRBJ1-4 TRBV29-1 CSVGKGGINEKLFF TGCAGCGTTGGAAAAGGGGGCATTAATGAAAAACTGTTTTTT
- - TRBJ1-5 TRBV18 CASSPIRGGNQPQHF TGTGCCAGCTCACCAATTCGGGGAGGCAATCAGCCCCAGCATTTT
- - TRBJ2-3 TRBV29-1 CSVDGVADTQYF TGCAGCGTTGACGGGGTCGCAGATACGCAGTATTTT
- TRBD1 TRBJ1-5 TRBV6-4 CASSEQGQPNQPQHF TGTGCCAGCAGTGAACAGGGGCAACCCAATCAGCCCCAGCATTTT
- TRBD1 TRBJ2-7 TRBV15 CATSRGQGPLYEQYF TGTGCCACCAGCCGCGGACAGGGCCCCCTTTACGAGCAGTACTTC
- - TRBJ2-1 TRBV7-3 CASSLKDRDLREDEQFF TGTGCCAGCAGCTTAAAGGACCGGGACCTCAGGGAGGATGAGCAGTTCTTC
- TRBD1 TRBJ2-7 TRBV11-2 CASTGTGSSYEQYF TGTGCCAGCACTGGGACAGGGAGTTCCTACGAGCAGTACTTC
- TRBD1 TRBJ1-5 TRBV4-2 CASSQVTGGVQPQHF TGTGCCAGCAGCCAAGTCACAGGGGGAGTTCAGCCCCAGCATTTT
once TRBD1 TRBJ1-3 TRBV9 CASSVVDRGYSGNTIYF TGTGCCAGCAGCGTAGTTGACAGGGGATACTCTGGAAACACCATATATTTT
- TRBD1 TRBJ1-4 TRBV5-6 CASSLDRADEKLFF TGTGCCAGCAGCCTCGACAGGGCGGATGAAAAACTGTTTTTT
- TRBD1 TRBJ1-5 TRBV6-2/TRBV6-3 CASSRTGDNQPQHF TGTGCCAGCAGCCGGACAGGGGACAATCAGCCCCAGCATTTT
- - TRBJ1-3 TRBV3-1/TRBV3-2 CASSQVSGFGNTIYF TGTGCCAGCAGCCAAGTTTCAGGTTTTGGAAACACCATATATTTT
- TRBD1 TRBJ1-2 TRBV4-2 CASSTGQGGNGYTF TGTGCCAGCAGCACAGGACAGGGAGGAAATGGCTACACCTTC
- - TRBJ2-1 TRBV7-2 CASSLITNEQFF TGTGCCAGCAGCTTAATAACTAACGAGCAGTTCTTC
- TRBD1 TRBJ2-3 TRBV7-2 CASSRQGTDTQYF TGTGCCAGCAGCCGACAGGGGACGGATACGCAGTATTTT
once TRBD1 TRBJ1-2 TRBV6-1 CASSEGTASGGYTF TGTGCCAGCAGTGAGGGGACAGCCTCGGGGGGCTACACCTTC
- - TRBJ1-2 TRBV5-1 CASSLDPQDGYTF TGCGCCAGCAGCCTGGACCCCCAGGATGGCTACACCTTC
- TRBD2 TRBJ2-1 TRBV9 CASSVSGSPRNEQFF TGTGCCAGCAGCGTTAGCGGGAGTCCGCGGAATGAGCAGTTCTTC
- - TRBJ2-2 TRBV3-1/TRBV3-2 CASSREAGQSTGELFF TGTGCCAGCAGCCGCGAGGCTGGACAAAGCACCGGGGAGCTGTTTTTT
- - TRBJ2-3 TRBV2 CASTAESVGDTQYF TGTGCCAGCACAGCGGAGTCTGTTGGAGATACGCAGTATTTT
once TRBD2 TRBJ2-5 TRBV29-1 CSVGDLTSGTLSETQYF TGCAGCGTTGGCGATTTGACTAGCGGGACTCTGTCAGAGACCCAGTACTTC
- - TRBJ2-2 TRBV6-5 CASSYGGAGTGELFF TGTGCCAGCAGTTACGGGGGAGCGGGCACCGGGGAGCTGTTTTTT
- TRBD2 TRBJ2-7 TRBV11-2 CASSLAGGHYEQYF TGTGCCAGCAGCTTAGCGGGAGGTCACTACGAGCAGTACTTC
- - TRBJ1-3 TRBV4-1 CASSLTRQAYSGNTIYF TGCGCCAGCAGCCTCACCAGACAGGCCTACTCTGGAAACACCATATATTTT
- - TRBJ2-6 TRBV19 CATTRSSGANVLTF TGTGCCACCACCCGGTCCTCTGGGGCCAACGTCCTGACTTTC
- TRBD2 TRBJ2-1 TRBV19 CASSMAGTSGISEQFF TGTGCCAGTAGTATGGCCGGGACTAGCGGGATAAGTGAGCAGTTCTTC
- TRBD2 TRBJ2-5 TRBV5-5 CASSPGLSEETQYF TGTGCCAGCAGCCCGGGACTATCGGAAGAGACCCAGTACTTC
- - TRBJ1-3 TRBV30 CAWTGDDRNTIYF TGTGCCTGGACAGGGGATGATCGGAACACCATATATTTT
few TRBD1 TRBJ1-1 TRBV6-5 CASSSGQGVKAFF TGTGCCAGCAGCTCTGGACAGGGGGTAAAGGCTTTCTTT
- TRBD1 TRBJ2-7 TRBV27 CASRKSKSGGLPYEQYF TGTGCCAGCAGGAAAAGTAAATCAGGGGGCCTTCCCTACGAGCAGTACTTC
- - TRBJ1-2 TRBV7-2 CASSLDLASSNYGYTF TGTGCCAGCAGCTTAGACTTAGCCAGCTCTAACTATGGCTACACCTTC
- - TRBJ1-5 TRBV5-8 CASSRTYSNQPQHF TGTGCCAGCAGCCGAACTTATAGCAATCAGCCCCAGCATTTT
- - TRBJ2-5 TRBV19 CATRGGPPQETQYF TGTGCCACCAGAGGGGGACCGCCCCAAGAGACCCAGTACTTC
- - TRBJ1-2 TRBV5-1 CASSLSQNYGYTF TGCGCCAGCAGCTTGTCACAGAACTATGGCTACACCTTC
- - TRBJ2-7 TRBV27 CASSFSRSSYEQYF TGTGCCAGCAGTTTCTCTAGGAGCTCCTACGAGCAGTACTTC
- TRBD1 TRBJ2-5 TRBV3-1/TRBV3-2 CASSQEDRGGETQYF TGTGCCAGCAGCCAAGAGGACAGGGGAGGAGAGACCCAGTACTTC
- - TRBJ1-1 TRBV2 CASSETQAQAFF TGTGCCAGCAGTGAAACTCAGGCCCAAGCTTTCTTT
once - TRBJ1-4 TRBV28 CASSLSVRVREKLFF TGTGCCAGCAGTTTATCGGTCAGGGTTCGAGAAAAACTGTTTTTT
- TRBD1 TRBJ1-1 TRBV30 CAWSNRGGTEAFF TGTGCCTGGAGCAACAGGGGTGGCACTGAAGCTTTCTTT
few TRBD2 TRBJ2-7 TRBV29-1 CSVEDQAGGPNYEQYF TGCAGCGTTGAAGATCAGGCGGGGGGGCCAAACTACGAGCAGTACTTC
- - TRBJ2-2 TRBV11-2 CASSFIQDLTGELFF TGTGCCAGCAGCTTCATACAGGACCTCACCGGGGAGCTGTTTTTT